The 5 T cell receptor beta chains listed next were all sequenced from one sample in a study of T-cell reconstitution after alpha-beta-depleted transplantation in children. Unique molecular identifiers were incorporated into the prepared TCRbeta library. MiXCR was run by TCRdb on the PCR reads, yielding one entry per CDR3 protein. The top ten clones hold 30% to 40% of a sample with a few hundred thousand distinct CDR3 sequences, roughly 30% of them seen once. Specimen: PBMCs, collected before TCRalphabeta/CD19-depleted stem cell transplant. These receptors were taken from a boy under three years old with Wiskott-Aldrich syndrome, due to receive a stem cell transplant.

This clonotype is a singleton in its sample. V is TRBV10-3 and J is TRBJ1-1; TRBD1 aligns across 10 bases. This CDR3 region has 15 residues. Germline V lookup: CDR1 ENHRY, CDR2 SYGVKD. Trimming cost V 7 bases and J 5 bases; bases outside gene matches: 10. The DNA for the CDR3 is TGTGCCATCAACAACGACAGGGGGCGGTCGACTGAAGCTTTCTTT. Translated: CAINNDRGRSTEAFF.

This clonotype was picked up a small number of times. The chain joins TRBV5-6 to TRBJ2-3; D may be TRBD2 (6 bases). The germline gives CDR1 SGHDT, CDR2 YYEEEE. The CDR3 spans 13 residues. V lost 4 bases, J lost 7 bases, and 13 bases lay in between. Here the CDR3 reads CASSGLAFNTQYF. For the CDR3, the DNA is TGTGCCAGCAGCGGGCTAGCGTTCAATACGCAGTATTTT.

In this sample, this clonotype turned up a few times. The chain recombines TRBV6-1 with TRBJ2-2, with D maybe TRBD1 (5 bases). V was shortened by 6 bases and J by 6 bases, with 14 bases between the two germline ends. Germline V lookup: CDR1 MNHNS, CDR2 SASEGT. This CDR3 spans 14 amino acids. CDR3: CASSQLQAAGELFF. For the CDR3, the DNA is TGTGCCAGCAGCCAGTTACAGGCAGCCGGGGAGCTGTTTTTT.

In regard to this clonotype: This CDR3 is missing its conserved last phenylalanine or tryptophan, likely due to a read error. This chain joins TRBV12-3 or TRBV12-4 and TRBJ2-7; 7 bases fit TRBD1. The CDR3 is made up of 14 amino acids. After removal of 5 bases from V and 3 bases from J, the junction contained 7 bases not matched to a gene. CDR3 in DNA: TGTGCCAGCAGTAAACCACAGGGGCGCTACGAGCAGTACTCC. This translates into CASSKPQGRYEQYS.

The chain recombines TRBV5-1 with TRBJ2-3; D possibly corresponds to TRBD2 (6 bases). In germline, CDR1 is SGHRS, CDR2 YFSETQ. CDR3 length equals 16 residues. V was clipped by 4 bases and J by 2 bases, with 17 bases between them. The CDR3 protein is CASSPGRRGPTDTQYF. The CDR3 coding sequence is TGCGCCAGCAGCCCCGGTCGGCGGGGCCCCACAGATACGCAGTATTTT.